The 17 T cell receptor beta chains given below trace back to one sample, sequenced in a study of human T cells and chemical hapten exposure. As to time point: pre-sensitization, week 0. Treatment reported: therapeutic diphenylcyclopropenone sensitization with weekly scalp DPC. TCRdb redid the calling of the RACE reads with MiXCR, one entry per CDR3 protein. The sample shows 350,000 to 400,000 distinct CDR3 sequences, approximately 5% of them seen only once. Sequenced here: whole blood, sampled in connection with sensitization to the hapten diphenylcyclopropenone (DPC). The receptor source for this set is a woman aged 45-60 years with alopecia areata. Some clones in this sample may be carry-over from other donors' samples.

This clonotype was picked up many times. The chain combines TRBV7-2 with TRBJ2-1; tentative D call: TRBD2 (6 bases). Trimming took off 3 bases at V and 1 base at J, with 13 bases between the two ends. The CDR3 runs to 16 residues. Germline V gene sequence: CDR1 SGHTA, CDR2 FQGNSA. The CDR3 nucleotides are TGTGCCAGCAGCTTTAGCGGTGGCGGTTCCTACAATGAGCAGTTCTTC. This codes for CASSFSGGGSYNEQFF.

The table lists this clonotype with many counts. The CDR3 sequence: CSVERYSANSGTQYF. In DNA form, the CDR3 reads TGCAGCGTTGAAAGATACAGCGCGAATTCCGGTACGCAGTATTTT. The V and J genes are TRBV29-1 and TRBJ2-3; D is undetermined. With 2 bases removed from V and 8 bases from J, the gap between germline ends came to 20 bases. CDR1 is SQVTM, CDR2 ANQGSEA, per germline. The CDR3 totals 15 residues.

This clonotype was picked up a small number of times. The CDR3 region has the DNA TGTGCCAGCAGTGGCTCGCATAAGGGCAATCAGCCCCAGCATTTT. It codes for CASSGSHKGNQPQHF. The chain uses TRBV6-5 and TRBJ1-5; D ambiguous. Germline-derived CDR1 and CDR2 are MNHEY and SVGAGI. V lost 5 bases, J lost 2 bases, and 13 bases lay in between. The CDR3 is 15 amino acids.

This clonotype came up a few times. The chain couples TRBV18 to TRBJ2-7; a weak D match, TRBD1 (5 bases). Germline CDR1 reads KGHSH; CDR2 reads LQKENI. The V gene lost 3 bases and the J gene lost 3 bases, with 12 bases spanning the gap. This CDR3 contains 14 residues. The CDR3 here is CASSPVIDSYEQYF. CDR3 sequence (DNA): TGTGCCAGCTCACCCGTAATTGACAGCTACGAGCAGTACTTC. The variable domain in full, completed from reference TRBV18 and TRBJ2-7, reads NAGVMQNPRHLVRRRGQEARLRCSPMKGHSHVYWYRQLPEEGLKFMVYLQKENIIDESGMPKERFSAEFPKEGPSILRIQQVVRGDSAAYFCASSPVIDSYEQYFGPGTRLTVT.

The chain links TRBV12-5 to TRBJ1-4; tentatively, D is TRBD1 (6 bases). The CDR3 is 13 amino acids. Germline values: CDR1 LGHNT, CDR2 FRNRAP. V lost 5 bases and J 8 bases, leaving 12 bases between the germline ends. This CDR3 reads CASGGGPGEKLFF. CDR3 sequence (DNA): TGTGCTAGTGGTGGGGGCCCGGGGGAAAAACTGTTTTTT.

This clonotype has just a few counts. The genes are TRBV20-1 and TRBJ1-4; possibly TRBD1 for D (6 bases). V shed 2 bases and J shed 8 bases, with 12 bases lying between them. The CDR3 runs to 13 residues. Germline values: CDR1 DFQATT, CDR2 SNEGSKA (reference sequence). The CDR3 reads CSARRGVDEKLFF. The DNA of the CDR3 is TGCAGTGCTAGAAGGGGGGTAGACGAAAAACTGTTTTTT.

The rearrangement links TRBV30 to TRBJ2-7; unclear D gene. The CDR3 has 12 amino acids. The germline gives CDR1 GTSNPN, CDR2 SVGIG (reference sequence). Trimming left V 1 base short and J 3 bases short, with 7 bases between. Here the CDR3 reads CAWSAQDYEQYF. The CDR3, as DNA: TGTGCCTGGAGTGCCCAGGACTACGAGCAGTACTTC.

In its sample, this clonotype was seen a few times. This sequence joins TRBV20-1 and TRBJ2-2; a possible D gene is TRBD2 (6 bases). Germline V lookup: CDR1 DFQATT, CDR2 SNEGSKA (reference sequence). V was pared by 0 bases and J by 2 bases, with 10 bases between. The CDR3 spans 15 residues. The chain's CDR3 is CSARDGRGNTGELFF. In DNA, the CDR3 is TGCAGTGCTAGAGACGGGCGGGGAAACACCGGGGAGCTGTTTTTT.

CDR3 coding DNA: TGCGCCAGCAGCCCAAAGACTAGCGGGGGGGCGACAGATACGCAGTATTTT. The encoded protein is CASSPKTSGGATDTQYF. The J gene is TRBJ2-3, the V gene TRBV4-1, with 14 positions matching TRBD2. The CDR3 consists of 17 residues. Losses at the gene ends were 4 bases for V and 3 bases for J; bases not matched to a gene: 6. Germline lookup yields CDR1 MGHRA and CDR2 YSYEKL.

This chain connects TRBV28 to TRBJ2-7; TRBD1 aligns across 8 bases. The CDR3 runs 15 residues. V dropped 7 bases and J dropped 1; count of bases not matched to a gene: 9. The V gene's germline CDR1 is MDHEN and CDR2 SYDVKM. The CDR3 loop is CASIPRRDRSYEQYF. The CDR3 DNA reads as TGTGCCAGCATTCCCCGCCGGGACAGGTCCTACGAGCAGTACTTC.

This clonotype was observed at least ten times. This sequence joins TRBV5-1 and TRBJ2-3; the D gene is possibly TRBD2 (7 bases). Trimming removed 0 bases at V and 3 bases at J, with 11 bases between. CDR1 is SGHRS, CDR2 YFSETQ, per germline. The CDR3 runs to 15 residues. CDR3 in amino acids: CASSLEEGGTDTQYF. The DNA for the CDR3 is TGCGCCAGCAGCTTGGAAGAGGGGGGGACAGATACGCAGTATTTT.

This chain connects TRBV6-1 to TRBJ1-1; maybe TRBD1 (5 bases). This CDR3 region has 15 residues. Germline CDR1 is MNHNS and CDR2 is SASEGT. Trimming left V 2 bases short and J 5 bases short, with 15 bases between. In DNA form, the CDR3 reads TGTGCCAGCAGTGAAAACCCAGGGCCAGGAACTGAAGCTTTCTTT. Translated: CASSENPGPGTEAFF.

The chain joins TRBV27 to TRBJ1-5; the D gene is possibly TRBD1 (5 bases). Germline CDR1 is MNHEY and CDR2 is SMNVEV (reference sequence). V lost 6 bases, J lost 4 bases, and 16 bases lay in between. The CDR3 sequence is 15 residues long. CDR3 loop: CASREAGTGNQPQHF. The CDR3 DNA sequence: TGTGCCAGCAGAGAGGCCGGGACGGGGAATCAGCCCCAGCATTTT.

In its sample, this clonotype was seen a few times. The chain employs TRBV6-6 and TRBJ1-5; TRBD1 matches 7 bases. J lost 6 bases, V lost 6 bases, and 11 bases had no gene match. The CDR3 runs 15 residues. Germline V gene data show CDR1 as MNHNY and CDR2 as SVGAGI (reference sequence). The CDR3 nucleotides are TGTGCCAGCAGCTACGACAGGGCAGGGGGTCAGCCCCAGCATTTT. Amino acid sequence: CASSYDRAGGQPQHF.

This clonotype turned up a few times. The rearrangement links TRBV7-2 to TRBJ2-7; D unresolved. Trimming stripped 2 bases from V and 7 bases from J, with 15 bases between. The CDR3 covers 14 residues. The germline CDR1 and CDR2 sequences are SGHTA and FQGNSA. This CDR3 is CASSLSGPPEEQYF. The CDR3 coding sequence is TGTGCCAGCAGCTTAAGTGGACCCCCCGAAGAGCAGTACTTC. The variable domain in full, completed from reference TRBV7-2 and TRBJ2-7, reads GAGVSQSPSNKVTEKGKDVELRCDPISGHTALYWYRQSLGQGLEFLIYFQGNSAPDKSGLPSDRFSAERTGGSVSTLTIQRTQQEDSAVYLCASSLSGPPEEQYFGPGTRLTVT.

V and J are TRBV7-2 and TRBJ2-1; 8 positions match TRBD2. The J segment lost 9 bases and the V segment lost 4 bases, leaving 5 bases of the junction unmatched. Germline CDR1 is SGHTA and CDR2 is FQGNSA. This CDR3 contains 13 residues. The CDR3, as DNA: TGTGCCAGCAGCTATGGGACTAGTTGTGAGCAGTTCTTC. Amino acid sequence: CASSYGTSCEQFF.

In its sample, this clonotype was seen many times. The chain recombines TRBV6-2 or TRBV6-3 with TRBJ2-5; D unclear. Trimming took off 5 bases at V and 0 bases at J, with 10 bases between the two ends. This CDR3 spans 14 amino acids. Germline V gives CDR1 MNHEY, CDR2 SVGEGT. The CDR3, as DNA: TGTGCCAGCAGTCCGATGACCAACCAAGAGACCCAGTACTTC. Its protein is CASSPMTNQETQYF.